Ten or more counts support the clone carrying this T cell receptor (beta chain). Its antigen remains unknown. This sample is part of a study of blood T cells in healthy people across ages. A J-beta primer mix and a sample-barcoded 5' primer were used in a second PCR of about 7 to 12 cycles. MiXCR, run by TCRdb on the 5' RACE reads, gives a single entry per CDR3 protein. The table has hundreds of thousands of distinct CDR3 sequences, around 36% seen once. Findings and limits, study-wide: Strong correlation was found linking TCR beta diversity to naive T cell percentage.

The receptor was derived from a young man in good health. Input material: blood.

CDR3 bases: TGTGCCAGCAGCAGGTCGGGACTAGCGGGGCAGACAGATACGCAGTATTTT. It specifies CASSRSGLAGQTDTQYF. This chain uses TRBV7-2 with TRBJ2-3; 13 positions agree with TRBD2. V gave up 5 bases and J gave up 3 bases; unmatched junction bases: 8. The CDR3 spans 17 residues. The germline gives CDR1 SGHTA, CDR2 FQGNSA.